The 10 T cell receptor beta chains in this list originate from one sample, sequenced in a study of T cell therapy after organ transplantation. Indicated time point: 20-29 weeks after completion of therapy. These receptors have no identified antigens. TCRdb keeps only in-frame clones here, not all; method: immunoSEQ multiplex PCR. This sample has roughly 15,000 clones; about 85% occur once, and the top ten carry roughly 31%. The sample here was CD8+ T cells from blood, taken after autologous CMV-specific T cell therapy. The receptors were sampled from a human patient who had received a solid organ transplant and had CMV disease. Some T cells may have originated in the graft donor.

The table lists this clone with a count of one. The chain links TRBV25-1 to TRBJ1-1, with a tentative D call TRBD1 (5 bases). V lost 3 bases and J 2 bases, leaving 10 bases between the germline ends. The CDR3 spans 14 residues. Germline V gives CDR1 MGHDK, CDR2 SYGVNS. The CDR3 DNA follows: TGTGCCAGCAGTGATTCTGGGGGAAACACTGAAGCTTTCTTT. Translated: CASSDSGGNTEAFF. The whole variable domain, remainder taken from reference TRBV25-1 and TRBJ1-1, is EADIYQTPRYLVIGTGKKITLECSQTMGHDKMYWYQQDPGMELHLIHYSYGVNSTEKGDLSSESTVSRIRTEHFPLTLESARPSHTSQYLCASSDSGGNTEAFFGQGTRLTVV.

This clone was seen more than once but under ten times. The rearrangement joins TRBV20-1 to TRBJ1-1; 9 bases are a match to TRBD1. Germline V gene sequence: CDR1 DFQATT, CDR2 SNEGSKA (reference sequence). Losses at the gene ends were 5 bases for V and 8 bases for J; bases not matched to a gene: 3. CDR3 size: 11 residues. The DNA for the CDR3 is TGCAGTGCTGTACAGGGGGCCGAAGCTTTCTTT. Translation: CSAVQGAEAFF.

The rearrangement uses TRBV27 and TRBJ2-7, with 10 bases aligning to TRBD1. CDR3 size: 13 residues. Germline CDR1 and CDR2: MNHEY and SMNVEV (reference sequence). Trimming at V came to 5 bases and at J to 4 bases, leaving 2 bases not matched to a gene. The CDR3 region is CASSPDRGYEQYF. Written as DNA, the CDR3 is TGTGCCAGCAGTCCGGACAGGGGGTACGAGCAGTACTTC.

The rearrangement links TRBV7-9 to TRBJ2-5; D gene uncertain. V was cut by 7 bases and J by 3 bases, with 12 bases left in between. Germline CDR1 is SEHNR and CDR2 is FQNEAQ (reference sequence). CDR3 length: 13 amino acids. CDR3 sequence: CASTRREEETQYF. In DNA, the CDR3 is TGTGCCAGCACTCGAAGGGAAGAAGAGACCCAGTACTTC.

V is TRBV10-1 and J is TRBJ2-7, with D possibly TRBD2 on 6 matching bases. This CDR3 comprises 17 residues. The V gene lost 6 bases and the J gene lost 5 bases, with 26 bases spanning the gap. The germline V gene has CDR1 WNHNN and CDR2 SYGVQD (reference sequence). The CDR3 sequence is CASSGGLAPLQFHEQYF. CDR3 DNA sequence: TGCGCCAGCAGCGGGGGTTTAGCCCCCCTCCAGTTCCACGAGCAGTACTTC.

The chain carries TRBV4-1 and TRBJ1-6; D gene unclear. Per germline, CDR1 MGHRA and CDR2 YSYEKL. Trimming took 0 bases from V and 5 from J, leaving 8 bases between them. The CDR3 extends over 15 amino acids. As DNA, the CDR3 is TGCGCCAGCAGCCAAGACGGGGTGAATAATTCACCCCTCCACTTT. Translation: CASSQDGVNNSPLHF.

V gene TRBV27 combines with J gene TRBJ2-5, with 7 bases that match TRBD2. Looked up from germline, CDR1 is MNHEY and CDR2 is SMNVEV (reference sequence). The ends lost 2 bases at V and 4 bases at J; junction bases unmatched: 4. This CDR3 has 14 residues. The CDR3 loop reads CASSLRPGGETQYF. CDR3 DNA sequence: TGTGCCAGCAGTTTACGCCCGGGAGGAGAGACCCAGTACTTC.

The chain has TRBV2 and TRBJ1-3, with a tentative D call TRBD1 (5 bases). CDR1 and CDR2 from the germline V gene are SNHLY and FYNNEI. Trimming removed 8 bases from V and 0 bases from J, with 23 bases in between. The CDR3 runs to 18 residues. CDR3 loop: CASSGPAGPEDSGNTIYF. The DNA of the CDR3 is TGTGCCAGCTCGGGACCAGCCGGGCCAGAAGACTCTGGAAACACCATATATTTT.

The rearrangement uses TRBV6-4 and TRBJ2-1; tentatively, D is TRBD1 or TRBD2 (6 bases each). Germline V gene sequence: CDR1 MRHNA, CDR2 SNTAGT. V lost 2 bases and J lost 5, with 13 bases in between. This CDR3 has 15 residues. The CDR3 sequence is CASSDDQGRHNEQFF. The CDR3, as DNA: TGTGCCAGCAGTGACGACCAGGGGAGGCACAATGAGCAGTTCTTC.

This clone came up once. This rearrangement joins TRBV25-1 to TRBJ2-2; D is undetermined. Germline V lookup: CDR1 MGHDK, CDR2 SYGVNS. The CDR3 spans 15 residues. With 4 bases removed from V and 3 bases from J, the gap between germline ends came to 12 bases. CDR3 amino acids: CASSVSSLDTGELFF. DNA for the CDR3: TGTGCCAGCAGTGTGTCCAGCCTTGACACCGGGGAGCTGTTTTTT.